Below are 8 T cell receptor beta chains sequenced from a single sample in a study of cytomegalovirus exposure and HLA in healthy donors (dated by TCRdb to 2015 to 2018). Libraries came from the immunoSEQ multiplex PCR assay. For the multiplex PCR, a mixture combining 60 forward primers for TCR Vbeta segments and 13 reverse primers for TCR Jbeta segments was used. TCRdb carries this immuneACCESS record with in-frame sequences only. Its versions omit some clonotypes, under half of them owing to an unresolved V gene in the studies checked, with the rest unexplained. Counted in this sample were about 130,000 clones; approximately 84% of them appeared once. Approximately 3% of the sample is in the top ten clones. Sequencing was performed on PBMCs. These receptors all stem from a boy aged 2 to 9 in good health and CMV-seronegative.

This clone was seen a single time. The V and J genes are TRBV6-5 and TRBJ1-5, with no clear D. V lost 0 bases, J lost 5 bases, and 8 bases lay in between. The CDR3 spans 14 residues. In germline, CDR1 is MNHEY, CDR2 SVGAGI. The CDR3 bases are TGTGCCAGCAGTTACTCCTTTGAGGATCAGCCCCAGCATTTT. Translation: CASSYSFEDQPQHF.

The rearrangement uses TRBV5-1 and TRBJ2-1, with 9 positions matching TRBD1. The CDR3 is made up of 15 amino acids. The trim removed 6 bases at V and 5 bases at J, leaving 9 bases unmatched. CDR1 SGHRS and CDR2 YFSETQ come from the germline V gene. DNA of the CDR3: TGCGCCAGCATCATACCGGGACAGGGTGACAATGAGCAGTTCTTC. Translating it yields CASIIPGQGDNEQFF.

This clone came up once. The chain is built from TRBV29-1 and TRBJ1-1; D is undetermined. Germline V gene lookup returns CDR1 SQVTM and CDR2 ANQGSEA. The CDR3 consists of 13 residues. V lost 3 bases to trimming and J lost 3 bases, with 11 bases between them. This CDR3 is CSVEQAGYTEAFF. For the CDR3, the DNA is TGCAGCGTTGAGCAGGCGGGGTACACTGAAGCTTTCTTT.

The V gene is TRBV5-6, the J gene TRBJ2-5; possibly TRBD1 for D (6 bases). The J call may be faulty, since TRBJ2-7 better matches the DNA end. The CDR3 totals 16 residues. The germline CDR1 and CDR2 sequences are SGHDT and YYEEEE. For the CDR3, the DNA is TGTGCCAGCAGCTTGTCAGGGGCCGCACTTGGCTACGAGCAGTACTTC. Protein sequence: CASSLSGAALGYEQYF.

V gene TRBV5-6 combines with J gene TRBJ2-1; D remains ambiguous. V gave up 1 base and J gave up 0 bases, with 8 bases separating them. Germline V gene lookup returns CDR1 SGHDT and CDR2 YYEEEE. CDR3 length: 15 amino acids. CDR3 amino acids: CASSLSITSYNEQFF. The CDR3 bases are TGTGCCAGCAGCTTGTCTATTACCTCCTACAATGAGCAGTTCTTC. Full variable domain (missing parts from reference TRBV5-6 and TRBJ2-1): DAGVTQSPTHLIKTRGQQVTLRCSPKSGHDTVSWYQQALGQGPQFIFQYYEEEERQRGNFPDRFSGHQFPNYSSELNVNALLLGDSALYLCASSLSITSYNEQFFGPGTRLTVL.

The gene calls are TRBV7-3 and TRBJ2-5; the match to TRBD1 covers 8 bases. The trim removed 2 bases at V and 9 bases at J, leaving 8 bases unmatched. The germline V gene encodes CDR1 SGHTA and CDR2 FQGTGA. This CDR3 spans 14 amino acids. CDR3 region: CASSLGGTGRSQYF. The CDR3 region has the DNA TGTGCCAGCAGCTTAGGAGGGACAGGCAGGTCCCAGTACTTC. Together with reference TRBV7-3 and TRBJ2-5, the CDR3 gives the full variable domain: GAGVSQTPSNKVTEKGKYVELRCDPISGHTALYWYRQSLGQGPEFLIYFQGTGAADDSGLPNDRFFAVRPEGSVSTLKIQRTERGDSAVYLCASSLGGTGRSQYFGPGTRLLVL.

The gene calls are TRBV19 and TRBJ1-5; TRBD1 aligns across 7 bases. This CDR3 is 15 amino acids long. The V gene end was trimmed by 5 bases and the J gene end by 4 bases; junction bases not matched to a gene: 8. From germline, CDR1 is LNHDA and CDR2 SQIVND (reference sequence). In nucleotides, the CDR3 is TGTGCCAGTAGTCTGACAGGGATTCGGAATCAGCCCCAGCATTTT. This encodes CASSLTGIRNQPQHF.

J is TRBJ1-2 and V is TRBV6-5; 10 bases agree with TRBD1. In germline, CDR1 is MNHEY, CDR2 SVGAGI. J lost 6 bases, V lost 6 bases, and 7 bases had no gene match. The CDR3 is made up of 14 amino acids. The CDR3 here is CASRRLGQGDGYTF. DNA for the CDR3: TGTGCCAGCAGACGCCTAGGACAGGGGGATGGCTACACCTTC.